This TCR beta chain was captured in a study of shared clonotypes between healthy human individuals. Turning to the study itself: The study enrolled a couple of women and three men aged 18 to 49.

From germline, CDR1 is GTSNPN and CDR2 SVGIG (reference sequence). Trimming shortened V by 3 bases and J by 0 bases, and 4 bases separated the two germline ends. CDR3 size: 12 residues. This clone has a count of ten or more. Other DNA sequences in the same sample also yield this CDR3. Every unsorted PBMC PCR replicate was loaded with 250 to 300 ng DNA, roughly 30,000 T cell genomes. The repertoire was sequenced with immunoSEQ multiplex PCR; TCRdb's copy has only in-frame clones and lacks some. The data show about 490,000 clones, around 78% seen once. The unsorted samples had tens of millions of PBMCs used for genomic DNA.

This chain uses TRBV30 with TRBJ2-3; no definite D call. Sequencing was done on a sample of PBMCs. The receptor's source is a woman in her forties in good health. Some clones in this sample may be carry-over from other donors' samples. The chain's CDR3 is CAWSGSTDTQYF. In nucleotides, the CDR3 is TGTGCCTGGAGCGGGAGCACAGATACGCAGTATTTT.